The sequence of this T cell receptor beta chain was determined in a study of beta chain features in type 1 diabetes. Study results and caveats: There were fewer insertions and more deletions at the VDJ junctions of type 1 diabetes patients. A moderate, significant TCRB CDR3 shortening appeared in type 1 diabetes across four CD4+ subsets.

This clone was recorded a few times. Its antigen is as yet unknown. Reverse transcription of all isolated RNA meant that expressed TCRB transcripts were sequenced. The assay was immunoSEQ multiplex PCR, and TCRdb's table has in-frame clones only and misses some. The sample lists about 660,000 clones; more than 12% were seen once. From germline, CDR1 is SGHRS and CDR2 YFSETQ. This CDR3 has 15 amino acids. Deletions cut 2 bases from V and 8 bases from J, with 18 bases between. The chain combines TRBV5-1 with TRBJ2-3; the D gene is possibly TRBD2 (6 bases). The TCR was taken from a man younger than 35 with type 1 diabetes. The sample comprised naive CD4+ T cells from blood. The CDR3 DNA follows: TGCGCCAGCAGCTTCACGACGGGTAGCGGAGTTACGCAGTATTTT. Its translation: CASSFTTGSGVTQYF.